This T cell receptor beta chain is from a study of CD8 T cells in Susac syndrome. Reverse transcription used about 0.45 to 1 ug RNA and random hexamers. With immunoSEQ multiplex PCR, TCR beta CDR3 was amplified across 54 Vbeta and 13 Jbeta. TCRdb processed the immunoSEQ multiplex PCR reads anew with MiXCR; each CDR3 protein has one entry. The sample lists around 160,000 distinct CDR3 sequences; around 94% were seen once. Trimming removed 5 bases from V and 6 bases from J; junction bases left unmatched: 6. The CDR3 has 14 amino acids. Germline CDR1 reads LGHDT; CDR2 reads YNNKEL (reference sequence). The control group consisted of healthy donors matched for age and sex.

Sequencing used CD4+ T cells from PBMCs. The rearrangement joins TRBV3-1 to TRBJ2-4; 8 bases match TRBD1. The sequence was collected from a human donor in good health. The CDR3, as DNA: TGTGCCAGCAGCTACGGGACAGGTAGAAACATTCAGTACTTC. Protein product: CASSYGTGRNIQYF.